The 2 T cell receptor beta chains below were found in one sample sequenced in a study of blood T cell repertoires in COVID-19. This table comes from immunoSEQ multiplex PCR, and its TCRdb copy is limited to in-frame clones, with some not included. Of fewer than 250,000 clones listed, roughly nine tenths are singletons. The sample was peripheral blood. These receptors originate from a woman aged 50 to 60 with acute or convalescent COVID-19.

The chain joins TRBV7-9 to TRBJ1-1; D unclear. Germline loops: CDR1 SEHNR, CDR2 FQNEAQ (reference sequence). Deletions cut 3 bases from V and 10 bases from J, with 15 bases between. The CDR3 loop spans 13 amino acids. CDR3 region: CASSFTNQPGAFF. The DNA of the CDR3 is TGTGCCAGCAGCTTTACTAACCAACCTGGAGCTTTCTTT. Together with reference TRBV7-9 and TRBJ1-1, the CDR3 gives the full variable domain: DTGVSQNPRHKITKRGQNVTFRCDPISEHNRLYWYRQTLGQGPEFLTYFQNEAQLEKSRLLSDRFSAERPKGSFSTLEIQRTEQGDSAMYLCASSFTNQPGAFFGQGTRLTVV.

This chain connects TRBV19 to TRBJ2-6; TRBD2 matches 10 bases. CDR1 LNHDA and CDR2 SQIVND come from the germline V gene (reference sequence). After removal of 1 base from V and 4 bases from J, the junction contained 10 bases not matched to a gene. The CDR3 sequence is 19 residues long. This CDR3 is CASSIGVAGGLFGANVLTF. In DNA form, the CDR3 reads TGTGCCAGTAGTATAGGGGTAGCGGGAGGCCTTTTCGGGGCCAACGTCCTGACTTTC.